The entry that follows covers one TCR beta chain sequence. The data were taken from a study of T cell responses to AZD1222 COVID-19 vaccine. The protocol was immunoSEQ multiplex PCR, while the TCRdb copy is restricted to in-frame clones and leaves out a portion. The top ten hold approximately 4.8% of the sample, which has 150,000 to 200,000 clones, 90% to 95% seen once. This CDR3 has 17 residues. Trimming pared 5 bases from V and 4 bases from J, leaving 20 bases between. Germline V lookup: CDR1 SNHLY, CDR2 FYNNEI. The source material was peripheral blood, sampled 28 days after the second AZD1222 dose. The J gene is TRBJ1-4, the V gene TRBV2; a possible D gene is TRBD1 (6 bases). The receptor was derived from an adult who received the AZD1222 COVID-19 vaccine. The CDR3 region is CASSPPPPGHSNEKLFF. The CDR3 DNA sequence: TGTGCCAGCAGTCCACCCCCTCCGGGACATAGTAATGAAAAACTGTTTTTT. Together with reference TRBV2 and TRBJ1-4, the CDR3 gives the full variable domain: EPEVTQTPSHQVTQMGQEVILRCVPISNHLYFYWYRQILGQKVEFLVSFYNNEISEKSEIFDDQFSVERPDGSNFTLKIRSTKLEDSAMYFCASSPPPPGHSNEKLFFGSGTQLSVL.